The subject of this entry is one T cell receptor beta chain. This entry comes from a study of blood T cell repertoires in COVID-19. Study details: T cells, B-cell-depleted T cells, or PBMCs supplied cDNA or gDNA.

Authors' processing steps: Reference gene primer amplification yielded estimated nucleated cell counts. Profiling relied on immunoSEQ multiplex PCR, and the TCRdb table lists in-frame clones only, not all of them. The V and J calls and clone size are taken from that table; D and trimming were inferred from the DNA. The sample yields over 90,000 clones, roughly 82% seen once. The sample taken for sequencing was peripheral blood. The TCR was taken from a human donor in a cohort sampled during active COVID-19.

The CDR3, as DNA: TGTGCCAGCAGCTTCCGGGATAGCGAAAAACTGTTTTTT. Translating it yields CASSFRDSEKLFF. V usage is TRBV5-5 and J usage is TRBJ1-4; D not resolved. V was cut by 2 bases and J by 8 bases, with 10 bases left in between. Germline V gene lookup returns CDR1 SGHKS and CDR2 YYEKEE (reference sequence). CDR3 size: 13 residues. The entire variable domain, with the rest obtained from reference TRBV5-5 and TRBJ1-4, is as follows: DAGVTQSPTHLIKTRGQQVTLRCSPISGHKSVSWYQQVLGQGPQFIFQYYEKEERGRGNFPDRFSARQFPNYSSELNVNALLLGDSALYLCASSFRDSEKLFFGSGTQLSVL.